This entry lists 31 T cell receptor beta chains sequenced from one sample in a study of T-cell memory formation after mild COVID-19. TCRdb re-called the 5' RACE reads with MiXCR, one entry per CDR3 protein. The profile shows 400,000 to 500,000 distinct CDR3 sequences, about 20% of them singletons. Sequencing was performed on PBMCs or a T cell subset sorted from them (not recorded which). These receptor sequences come from an adult woman who had mild COVID-19 (a few samples of this study predate the infection). Cell type and time point are not known.

There are many counts of this clonotype. V usage is TRBV2 and J usage is TRBJ1-1; D is possibly TRBD1 (5 bases). Trimming pared 8 bases from V and 1 base from J, leaving 20 bases between. The CDR3 is made up of 16 amino acids. Germline CDR1 reads SNHLY; CDR2 reads FYNNEI. CDR3 sequence: CASHGHLLGRNTEAFF. The CDR3 DNA follows: TGTGCCAGCCACGGACACTTGTTAGGACGGAACACTGAAGCTTTCTTT.

The chain couples TRBV12-3 or TRBV12-4 to TRBJ1-6; 7 bases are shared with TRBD1. This CDR3 contains 16 residues. V dropped 1 base and J dropped 9; count of bases not matched to a gene: 9. CDR3 sequence (DNA): TGTGCCAGCAGTTTAGGGCAACAGGGGTGGAGTTCACCCCTCCACTTT. It encodes CASSLGQQGWSSPLHF.

This clonotype was found once. V and J are TRBV2 and TRBJ2-7, with TRBD1 matching 8 bases. From germline, CDR1 is SNHLY and CDR2 FYNNEI. CDR3 length: 15 residues. V lost 6 bases, J lost 0 bases, and 7 bases stayed unmatched. CDR3 amino acids: CASRTGQASSYEQYF. Written as DNA, the CDR3 is TGTGCCAGCAGGACGGGACAGGCTAGCTCCTACGAGCAGTACTTC.

The chain is built from TRBV9 and TRBJ1-1, with D tentatively TRBD1 (5 bases). Germline V CDR1 and CDR2: SGDLS, YYNGEE. The V and J ends lost 4 bases and 1 base respectively, with 14 bases between them. This CDR3 has 15 residues. Here the CDR3 DNA reads TGTGCCAGCAGCCCCGCACGGGGACGGAACACTGAAGCTTTCTTT. Its protein product is CASSPARGRNTEAFF.

V and J are TRBV20-1 and TRBJ2-5; 7 bases match TRBD2. The CDR3 extends over 13 amino acids. V shed 3 bases, J shed 3 bases, and the junction held 4 bases outside the gene matches. Germline CDR1 reads DFQATT; CDR2 reads SNEGSKA (reference sequence). The CDR3 here is CSASRLAEETQYF. DNA for the CDR3: TGCAGTGCTAGTCGCCTAGCGGAAGAGACCCAGTACTTC.

The V gene is TRBV20-1, the J gene TRBJ2-7; the match to TRBD2 covers 11 bases. Per the germline V gene, CDR1 is DFQATT and CDR2 is SNEGSKA (reference sequence). This CDR3 has 15 amino acids. The V and J ends lost 5 bases and 2 bases, in that order; junction bases with no gene match: 8. The CDR3 is CSAPLAGGSPYEQYF. CDR3 DNA: TGCAGTGCTCCCCTAGCGGGAGGTTCCCCCTACGAGCAGTACTTC.

This clonotype was found a few times. The chain is built from TRBV19 and TRBJ2-4, with a possible D match to TRBD2 (6 bases). Germline V lookup: CDR1 LNHDA, CDR2 SQIVND (reference sequence). The length of the CDR3 is 13 residues. V lost 8 bases, J lost 3 bases, and 11 bases lay in between. The CDR3 DNA reads as TGTGCCAGTGCCCCGGGGGTCAAAAACATTCAGTACTTC. It translates to CASAPGVKNIQYF.

Written as DNA, the CDR3 is TGTGCCAGCAGTGAGCCCAATGAGCAGTTCTTC. This encodes CASSEPNEQFF. The V gene is TRBV25-1, the J gene TRBJ2-1; D is unresolved. The CDR3 loop spans 11 amino acids. Between the trimmed V and J ends, which lost 3 bases and 6 bases, there was a span of 3 bases. Looked up from germline, CDR1 is MGHDK and CDR2 is SYGVNS.

This clonotype appeared a single time. The chain joins TRBV7-3 to TRBJ1-1; 8 nucleotides align to TRBD1. The J segment lost 3 bases and the V segment lost 4 bases, leaving 7 bases of the junction unmatched. This CDR3 contains 15 residues. Germline CDR1 and CDR2: SGHTA and FQGTGA. The CDR3: CASSSGQVGDTEAFF. The CDR3 bases are TGTGCCAGCAGCTCGGGACAGGTAGGGGACACTGAAGCTTTCTTT. Supplemented by reference TRBV7-3 and TRBJ1-1, the full variable domain reads GAGVSQTPSNKVTEKGKYVELRCDPISGHTALYWYRQSLGQGPEFLIYFQGTGAADDSGLPNDRFFAVRPEGSVSTLKIQRTERGDSAVYLCASSSGQVGDTEAFFGQGTRLTVV.

This clonotype showed up just a few times. The chain couples TRBV5-1 to TRBJ2-6, with D possibly being TRBD1 or TRBD2 (5 bases each). The CDR3 sequence is 18 residues long. Trimming pared 3 bases from V and 2 bases from J, leaving 18 bases between. Germline CDR1 SGHRS, CDR2 YFSETQ. In DNA, the CDR3 is TGCGCCAGCAGCTCCCGGGGCCCCCGTGGGGCTGGGGCCAACGTCCTGACTTTC. It specifies CASSSRGPRGAGANVLTF.

This clonotype has at least ten counts. The chain has TRBV18 and TRBJ2-7, with 10 bases identical to TRBD2. The germline CDR1 and CDR2 sequences are KGHSH and LQKENI. The CDR3 loop spans 15 amino acids. The junction had 5 bases not matched to a gene; V was cut back by 3 bases and J by 3 bases. For the CDR3, the DNA is TGTGCCAGCTCACCGAGCACTAGCGGGGACTACGAGCAGTACTTC. Residues: CASSPSTSGDYEQYF.

The chain links TRBV5-1 to TRBJ1-5, with D tentatively TRBD1 (6 bases). Germline values: CDR1 SGHRS, CDR2 YFSETQ. There are 14 residues in the CDR3. Trimming left V 1 base short and J 6 bases short, with 11 bases between. Written as DNA, the CDR3 is TGCGCCAGCAGCTTGCTAGGGGGTGCTCAGCCCCAGCATTTT. Amino acid sequence: CASSLLGGAQPQHF.

This clonotype has just a few counts. The chain is built from TRBV20-1 and TRBJ2-5; D unresolved. Germline-derived CDR1 and CDR2 are DFQATT and SNEGSKA (reference sequence). V was clipped by 6 bases and J by 1 base, with 21 bases between them. The CDR3 is 16 residues long. The CDR3 coding sequence is TGCAGTGCGCAGGACCCAGCAGGCCCAATCCAAGAGACCCAGTACTTC. Protein: CSAQDPAGPIQETQYF.

The chain is built from TRBV2 and TRBJ2-7, with 7 bases that match TRBD1. The CDR3 has 14 amino acids. The ends lost 10 bases at V and 2 bases at J; junction bases unmatched: 11. CDR1 is SNHLY and CDR2 is FYNNEI in the germline V gene. CDR3 sequence reads: CATRRDSPAYEQYF. In DNA, the CDR3 is TGTGCCACCCGCCGGGACAGTCCCGCCTACGAGCAGTACTTC.

This clonotype was observed a few times. The gene calls are TRBV5-1 and TRBJ2-1, with 8 bases fitting TRBD2. Looked up from germline, CDR1 is SGHRS and CDR2 is YFSETQ. Trimming at V came to 7 bases and at J to 7 bases, leaving 4 bases not matched to a gene. The CDR3 spans 12 residues. The chain's CDR3 is CASGRGGNEQFF. The CDR3 DNA reads TGCGCCAGCGGCCGGGGGGGGAATGAGCAGTTCTTC.

The V gene is TRBV28, the J gene TRBJ1-2; 8 bases line up with TRBD1. Germline V gene sequence: CDR1 MDHEN, CDR2 SYDVKM. This CDR3 contains 13 residues. In DNA, the CDR3 is TGTGCGGTGTTACAGGGGGGAGGATATGGCTACACCTTC. Protein sequence: CAVLQGGGYGYTF.

In this sample, this clonotype turned up many times. This chain links TRBV5-1 with TRBJ2-3; D may correspond to TRBD1 or TRBD2 (6 bases each). This CDR3 is 14 amino acids long. CDR1 SGHRS and CDR2 YFSETQ come from the germline V gene. V was clipped by 4 bases and J by 0 bases, with 9 bases between them. The CDR3 loop reads CASSQGTSTDTQYF. The CDR3 DNA reads TGCGCCAGCAGCCAGGGGACTAGCACAGATACGCAGTATTTT.

The chain links TRBV10-3 to TRBJ1-1; tentatively, D is TRBD1 (6 bases). The V end lost 4 bases, the J end lost 5 bases, and 14 bases lay between the germline ends. Germline lookup yields CDR1 ENHRY and CDR2 SYGVKD. This CDR3 is built from 14 residues. The CDR3 loop reads CAISGQASRTEAFF. In DNA form, the CDR3 reads TGTGCCATCAGTGGACAGGCTAGTAGGACTGAAGCTTTCTTT.

The chain employs TRBV29-1 and TRBJ1-1, with TRBD1 as a possible D gene (5 bases). This CDR3 has 15 residues. Looked up from germline, CDR1 is SQVTM and CDR2 is ANQGSEA. Between the trimmed V and J ends, which lost 2 bases and 3 bases, there was a span of 16 bases. This chain's CDR3 is CSVERLAGRDTEAFF. In DNA, the CDR3 is TGCAGCGTTGAAAGGTTGGCAGGGCGGGACACTGAAGCTTTCTTT.

This chain connects TRBV27 to TRBJ1-2, with 10 bases lining up with TRBD1. This CDR3 spans 15 amino acids. Germline V gene sequence: CDR1 MNHEY, CDR2 SMNVEV (reference sequence). Trimming removed 6 bases from V and 4 bases from J; junction bases left unmatched: 8. The CDR3 sequence: CASSTTGGPIYGYTF. The CDR3 DNA sequence: TGTGCCAGCAGCACGACAGGGGGCCCAATCTATGGCTACACCTTC.

The chain employs TRBV11-2 and TRBJ2-7; 9 bases map to TRBD1. J gave up 2 bases and V 4 bases, and 6 bases lay outside the gene matches. This CDR3 comprises 15 residues. Germline V gene lookup returns CDR1 SGHAT and CDR2 FQNNGV. The chain's CDR3 is CASSSVRDRAYEQYF. The CDR3 nucleotides are TGTGCCAGCAGCTCCGTCCGGGACAGGGCCTACGAGCAGTACTTC. Full variable domain (outside the CDR3, taken from reference TRBV11-2 and TRBJ2-7): EAGVAQSPRYKIIEKRQSVAFWCNPISGHATLYWYQQILGQGPKLLIQFQNNGVVDDSQLPKDRFSAERLKGVDSTLKIQPAKLEDSAVYLCASSSVRDRAYEQYFGPGTRLTVT.

J is TRBJ2-6 and V is TRBV12-3 or TRBV12-4; no clear D. The ends were cut back, 6 bases at V and 2 bases at J, with 20 bases in the middle. The CDR3 consists of 18 residues. The CDR3 DNA follows: TGTGCCAGCAGCCTTAGGTCTCCGGTATTAGCTGGGGCCAACGTCCTGACTTTC. It specifies CASSLRSPVLAGANVLTF.

The rearrangement links TRBV7-9 to TRBJ2-4; D gene ambiguous. CDR1 and CDR2 from the germline V gene are SEHNR and FQNEAQ (reference sequence). This CDR3 is built from 12 residues. Trimming cost V 1 base and J 10 bases, with 8 bases left between them. The CDR3 spells CASSLEVGIQYF. The CDR3 DNA follows: TGTGCCAGCAGCTTAGAAGTCGGGATTCAGTACTTC.

In this sample, this clonotype turned up a few times. This chain connects TRBV7-9 to TRBJ2-7; D call uncertain. This CDR3 contains 12 residues. V was pared by 8 bases and J by 0 bases, with 8 bases between. CDR1 and CDR2 from the germline V gene are SEHNR and FQNEAQ (reference sequence). The chain's CDR3 is CASARISYEQYF. The CDR3, as DNA: TGTGCCAGCGCCCGGATCTCCTACGAGCAGTACTTC.

This chain links TRBV29-1 with TRBJ1-3; 8 nucleotides line up with TRBD1. From germline, CDR1 is SQVTM and CDR2 ANQGSEA. Trimming took 7 bases from V and 2 from J; bases not matched to a gene: 4. CDR3 length equals 13 residues. CDR3 sequence reads: CSARTGTGNTIYF. In nucleotides, the CDR3 is TGCAGCGCTCGGACAGGGACTGGAAACACCATATATTTT.

This clonotype has more than one count but fewer than ten. The gene calls are TRBV18 and TRBJ2-1; possibly TRBD2 for D (6 bases). The V end lost 5 bases, the J end lost 6 bases, and 17 bases lay between the germline ends. Germline V gene lookup returns CDR1 KGHSH and CDR2 LQKENI. The CDR3 is made up of 15 amino acids. CDR3: CASSSRRAGLNEQFF. The CDR3 nucleotides read TGTGCCAGCTCATCCAGGAGGGCTGGCCTCAATGAGCAGTTCTTC. Together with reference TRBV18 and TRBJ2-1, the CDR3 gives the full variable domain: NAGVMQNPRHLVRRRGQEARLRCSPMKGHSHVYWYRQLPEEGLKFMVYLQKENIIDESGMPKERFSAEFPKEGPSILRIQQVVRGDSAAYFCASSSRRAGLNEQFFGPGTRLTVL.

The chain uses TRBV9 and TRBJ1-5; D gene ambiguous. The length of the CDR3 is 15 residues. Germline loops: CDR1 SGDLS, CDR2 YYNGEE. The V gene lost 0 bases and the J gene lost 6 bases, with 13 bases spanning the gap. Here the CDR3 reads CASSVGSALGQPQHF. CDR3 nucleotide sequence: TGTGCCAGCAGCGTAGGGTCGGCGTTAGGTCAGCCCCAGCATTTT.

This clonotype was seen a few times. V usage is TRBV20-1 and J usage is TRBJ1-2; the D is unclear. The CDR3 is 16 residues long. Germline loops: CDR1 DFQATT, CDR2 SNEGSKA (reference sequence). Deletions cut 2 bases from V and 4 bases from J, with 20 bases between. The CDR3 here is CSARRERKSNRYGYTF. The CDR3 DNA reads as TGCAGTGCTAGACGGGAGAGGAAAAGCAACCGCTATGGCTACACCTTC.

This clonotype has only a few counts. This rearrangement joins TRBV5-1 to TRBJ2-5; D might be TRBD2 (7 bases). The CDR3 runs 16 residues. Trimming pared 0 bases from V and 5 bases from J, leaving 17 bases between. The germline CDR1 and CDR2 sequences are SGHRS and YFSETQ. CDR3 sequence (DNA): TGCGCCAGCAGCTTGGTAGTGGGGGGGGCTGCGGAGACCCAGTACTTC. Translation: CASSLVVGGAAETQYF.

This clonotype has just a few counts. This chain connects TRBV27 to TRBJ1-6; 9 nucleotides agree with TRBD1. Germline assignment: CDR1 MNHEY and CDR2 SMNVEV (reference sequence). V lost 6 bases and J lost 10; bases outside the gene matches: 10. The CDR3 loop spans 15 amino acids. CDR3 amino acids: CASSLRDRVGSPLHF. CDR3 nucleotide sequence: TGTGCCAGCAGCCTTCGGGACAGGGTGGGCTCACCCCTCCACTTT.

Only a few counts were recorded for this clonotype. The V call is TRBV2, the J call TRBJ2-7; 8 bases line up with TRBD2. The CDR3 consists of 14 residues. The J segment lost 6 bases and the V segment lost 4 bases, leaving 8 bases of the junction unmatched. Germline loops: CDR1 SNHLY, CDR2 FYNNEI. In DNA form, the CDR3 reads TGTGCCAGCAGTGCGAAGCGGGAGAATTCCGAGCAGTACTTC. Translating gives CASSAKRENSEQYF.